The present T cell receptor (beta chain) was sequenced within a study of CD8 T cells in Susac syndrome. General study points: Regarding the TCR sequencing and HLA analysis, the study admitted that a relatively small number of individuals were involved.

Sequencing of TCR beta was performed on blood CD8+ T cells and on blood CD4+ T cells. The authors reverse transcribed roughly 0.5 to 1 ug RNA with random hexamers. Each CDR3 protein gets one entry after TCRdb re-called the immunoSEQ multiplex PCR reads with MiXCR. The table has about 150,000 distinct CDR3 sequences, about 95% seen once. The CDR3 runs 13 residues. V was cut by 3 bases and J by 4 bases, with 10 bases left in between. Looked up from germline, CDR1 is SQVTM and CDR2 is ANQGSEA. Regarding this clonotype: Its antigen is unknown.

The sequenced sample was CD8+ T cells from PBMCs. The sequence was obtained from a human donor with multiple sclerosis. The chain joins TRBV29-1 to TRBJ2-1; D is unresolved. CDR3 loop: CSVERERYNEQFF. CDR3 DNA: TGCAGCGTTGAGAGAGAAAGATACAATGAGCAGTTCTTC.